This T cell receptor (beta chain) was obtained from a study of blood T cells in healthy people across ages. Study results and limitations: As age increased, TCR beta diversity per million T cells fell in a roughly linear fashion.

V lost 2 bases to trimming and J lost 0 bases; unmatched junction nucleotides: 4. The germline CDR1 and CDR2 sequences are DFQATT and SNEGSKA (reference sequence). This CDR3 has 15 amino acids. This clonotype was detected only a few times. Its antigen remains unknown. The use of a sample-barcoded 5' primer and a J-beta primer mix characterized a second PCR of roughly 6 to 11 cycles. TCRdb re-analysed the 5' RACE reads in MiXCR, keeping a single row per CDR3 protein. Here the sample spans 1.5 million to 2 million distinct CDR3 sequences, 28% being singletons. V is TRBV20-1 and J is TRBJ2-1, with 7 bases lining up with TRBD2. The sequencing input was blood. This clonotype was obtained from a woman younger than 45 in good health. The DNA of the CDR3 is TGCAGTGCTAGATCCAGGGAGGGCTCCTACAATGAGCAGTTCTTC. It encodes CSARSREGSYNEQFF.